This TCR beta chain came from a study of hypomethylating agent response in myelodysplastic syndrome. Study at large: Responders were roughly 6 patients with complete response or hematologic improvement; 4 or 5 were non-responders. Study outcomes and limitations: Richness, rarefaction diversity and clonality did not change significantly after hypomethylating treatment.

In the case of this clone: The antigen is unknown.

The repertoire was sequenced with immunoSEQ multiplex PCR; TCRdb's copy has only in-frame clones and lacks some. The sample lists roughly 2,000 clones, about 89% occurring once. The germline gives CDR1 SGHKS, CDR2 YYEKEE (reference sequence). This CDR3 spans 15 amino acids. The germline V and J ends were trimmed by 3 bases and 9 bases, with 16 bases remaining between them. This chain uses TRBV5-5 with TRBJ1-6, with unresolved D. This sample comprised bone marrow, obtained before or after starting hypomethylating agent treatment for myelodysplastic syndrome (not recorded which). The clonotype was recovered from a human donor with myelodysplastic syndrome. CDR3 DNA: TGTGCCAGCAGCTATCGTCGGAGCGAAGGTTCACCCCTCCACTTT. Protein sequence: CASSYRRSEGSPLHF. Filled out from reference TRBV5-5 and TRBJ1-6, the complete variable domain reads DAGVTQSPTHLIKTRGQQVTLRCSPISGHKSVSWYQQVLGQGPQFIFQYYEKEERGRGNFPDRFSARQFPNYSSELNVNALLLGDSALYLCASSYRRSEGSPLHFGNGTRLTVT.